These T cell receptor beta chains were read from a single sample in a study of blood T cell repertoires in COVID-19. Profiled with immunoSEQ multiplex PCR; TCRdb holds only in-frame clones, not every one. The repertoire consists of a few hundred thousand clones, with around 89% occurring once and the leading ten covering approximately 1.2%. Sequences were obtained from PBMCs or T cells enriched from blood (not recorded which). Receptor source: a woman between 35 and 50 years old with acute COVID-19. The CDR3 runs from the conserved cysteine through the conserved F or W. A D gene is named only where the DNA matches it firmly. A row's size may be missing; if present it is once, few, many or a size class.

V gene	D gene	clone size	J gene	CDR3 DNA	CDR3 protein
TRBV10-3	TRBD1	.	TRBJ1-6	TGTGCCGTAGGACAGGGGAATTCACCCCTCCACTTT	CAVGQGNSPLHF
TRBV9	.	.	TRBJ1-3	TGTGCCAGCAGCGTTACTGGAAACACCATATATTTT	CASSVTGNTIYF
TRBV7-2	.	once	TRBJ2-2	TGTGCCAGCAGCTTTACACCCCCCAACACCGGGGAGCTGTTTTTT	CASSFTPPNTGELFF
TRBV19	TRBD2	.	TRBJ2-3	TGTGCCAGTAGGGGACTAGCGGGAGATACGCAGTATTTT	CASRGLAGDTQYF
TRBV5-1	TRBD1	.	TRBJ1-1	TGCGCCAGCAGCTTTCAGGGGGACACTGAAGCTTTCTTT	CASSFQGDTEAFF
TRBV4-1	.	.	TRBJ2-7	TGCGCCAGCAGCCAATTCCCCCCGGGAGACAGGGCCAACGAGCAGTACTTC	CASSQFPPGDRANEQYF
TRBV28	TRBD2	.	TRBJ2-3	TGTGCCAGCAGTCCCGCCGGGGTAGCGGGGCTAGCAGGAGATACGCAGTATTTT	CASSPAGVAGLAGDTQYF
TRBV7-2	.	.	TRBJ2-5	TGTGCCAGCAGCTTACCCCAGGGGAACTGGGGAAAGACCCAGTACTTC	CASSLPQGNWGKTQYF
TRBV28	.	.	TRBJ1-1	TGTGCCAGCAGTTTATTGTCGGCTGAAGCTTTCTTT	CASSLLSAEAFF
TRBV25-1	.	.	TRBJ2-3	TGTGCCAGCAGCCGGGACTCGGGCACAGATACGCAGTATTTT	CASSRDSGTDTQYF
TRBV3-1/TRBV3-2	.	.	TRBJ1-2	TGTGCCAGCAGCCAATTTACTAACTATGGCTACACCTTC	CASSQFTNYGYTF
TRBV27	.	.	TRBJ1-1	TGTGCCAGCAGTTCACAGGGATGGTCGGGGACTGAAGCTTTCTTT	CASSSQGWSGTEAFF
TRBV7-9	.	once	TRBJ1-2	TGTGCCAGCAGCTTAGCGGCACACTATGGCTACACCTTC	CASSLAAHYGYTF
TRBV7-2	.	.	TRBJ2-5	TGTGCCAGCAGCCACCCCGGAGAGACCCAGTACTTC	CASSHPGETQYF
TRBV5-4	TRBD1	.	TRBJ1-1	TGTGCCAGCAGCTTGAAACAGGGGGCGGTCACTGAAGCTTTCTTT	CASSLKQGAVTEAFF
TRBV28	.	.	TRBJ1-1	TGTGCCAGCAGTTTATACAGCATGAACACTGAAGCTTTCTTT	CASSLYSMNTEAFF
TRBV29-1	.	.	TRBJ2-6	TGCAGCGTCAGCTCTGGGGCCAACGTCCTGACTTTC	CSVSSGANVLTF
TRBV30	.	.	TRBJ2-5	TGTGCCTGGAGTAGGCAGGTACGGGAGACCCAGTACTTC	CAWSRQVRETQYF
TRBV5-1	TRBD2	few	TRBJ2-7	TGCGCCAGCAGCTTGACTAGCGGGAGGCGCTACGAGCAGTACTTC	CASSLTSGRRYEQYF
TRBV4-3	TRBD2	.	TRBJ2-2	TGCGCCAGCAGCCAAGAGGCTAGCGGGGTTACGAACACCGGGGAGCTGTTTTTT	CASSQEASGVTNTGELFF
TRBV29-1	.	.	TRBJ1-1	TGCAGCGTTGCGGGCGGGTGGGCCATGAACACTGAAGCTTTCTTT	CSVAGGWAMNTEAFF
TRBV9	TRBD2	.	TRBJ2-2	TGTGCCAGCAGCGGGAGGACTAGCGGAAACACCGGGGAGCTGTTTTTT	CASSGRTSGNTGELFF
TRBV3-1/TRBV3-2	.	few	TRBJ2-1	TGTGCCAGCAGCCAAGACTCGGGCTCCTACAATGAGCAGTTCTTC	CASSQDSGSYNEQFF
TRBV30	.	few	TRBJ1-1	TGTGCCTGGAGTGACCAGGGAGGCACTGAAGCTTTCTTT	CAWSDQGGTEAFF
TRBV7-2	.	.	TRBJ1-1	TGTGCCAGCAGCTTAGCCATGAACACTGAAGCTTTCTTT	CASSLAMNTEAFF
TRBV10-1	.	.	TRBJ1-2	TGCGCCAGCAGCTATCGACAGAGTAACTATGGCTACACCTTC	CASSYRQSNYGYTF
TRBV6-5	TRBD2	.	TRBJ2-7	TGTGCCAGCAGCCGAAGACTAGCGTCCTACGAGCAGTACTTC	CASSRRLASYEQYF
TRBV28	.	.	TRBJ1-5	TGTGCCAGCAGTTATAGACTTAGCAATCAGCCCCAGCATTTT	CASSYRLSNQPQHF
TRBV5-1	.	.	TRBJ1-1	TGCGCCAGCAGCTTTCGGGGGTCTTCAACTGAAGCTTTCTTT	CASSFRGSSTEAFF
TRBV19	TRBD2	few	TRBJ2-2	TGTGCCAGTAGTATAGGTCTAGCGGTGAACACCGGGGAGCTGTTTTTT	CASSIGLAVNTGELFF
TRBV10-3	TRBD1	.	TRBJ1-2	TGTGCCATCAGTGACCAAAACAGGGGAACTAACTATGGCTACACCTTC	CAISDQNRGTNYGYTF
TRBV6-5	.	.	TRBJ1-3	TGTGCCATCGATCAGGGGACCCGAAACACCATATATTTT	CAIDQGTRNTIYF
TRBV9	TRBD1	.	TRBJ2-5	TGTGCCAGCAGCGTAATGGGGACAGGGCAAGAGACCCAGTACTTC	CASSVMGTGQETQYF
TRBV18	TRBD1	.	TRBJ2-1	TGTGCCAGCTCACCGAGGGACAGTAGCTACAATGAGCAGTTCTTC	CASSPRDSSYNEQFF
TRBV28	TRBD1	.	TRBJ2-1	TGTGCCAGCAGTATAGGGGGCCCGACTGGATACAATGAGCAGTTCTTC	CASSIGGPTGYNEQFF
TRBV2	.	once	TRBJ2-7	TGTGCCAGCAGTGACGGCTACGAGCAGTACTTC	CASSDGYEQYF
TRBV12-3/TRBV12-4	.	.	TRBJ2-4	TGTGCCAGCACCCAACTCCCCAACATTCAGTACTTC	CASTQLPNIQYF
TRBV4-1	.	many	TRBJ2-3	TGCGCCAGCAGCACCGAAAGTCGCGTTGTAGCTAAGATTGAAACAGATACGCAGTATTTT	CASSTESRVVAKIETDTQYF
TRBV7-3	.	.	TRBJ1-2	TGTGCCAGCAGCCCCCTTAGCCAGGGCTGGGGCTACACCTTC	CASSPLSQGWGYTF
TRBV7-8	TRBD2	once	TRBJ2-1	TGTGCCAGCATCCCAACTAGCGGGGGACTCGGGGAGCAGTTCTTC	CASIPTSGGLGEQFF
TRBV7-9	TRBD1	.	TRBJ1-3	TGTGCCAGCAGCGGAAACAGGGGCAACTCTGGAAACACCATATATTTT	CASSGNRGNSGNTIYF
TRBV11-2	TRBD2	.	TRBJ2-4	TGTGCCAGCAGCCATCTAAAGCGGGAGGTTCACATTCAGTACTTC	CASSHLKREVHIQYF
TRBV28	.	.	TRBJ2-7	TGTGCCAGCAGTACAGGGTTTAAGGAGCAGTACTTC	CASSTGFKEQYF
TRBV7-9	TRBD1	.	TRBJ2-2	TGTGCCAGCAGCTTTATACCGGGACAGGGGTCAAACACCGGGGAGCTGTTTTTT	CASSFIPGQGSNTGELFF
TRBV19	TRBD1	.	TRBJ2-4	TGTGCCAGTAGTTTCCGGGACAGATTATCAGGAGCCAAAAACATTCAGTACTTC	CASSFRDRLSGAKNIQYF
TRBV7-3	.	.	TRBJ1-6	TGTGCCAGCAGCTTAGGTGTCAGTAATTCACCCCTCCACTTT	CASSLGVSNSPLHF
TRBV7-2	TRBD1	many	TRBJ1-1	TGTGCCAGCAGCTTAGAACAGGGGTACACTGAAGCTTTCTTT	CASSLEQGYTEAFF
TRBV3-1/TRBV3-2	.	.	TRBJ2-1	TGTGCCAGCAGCTGGACAAGTCCAAATGAGCAGTTCTTC	CASSWTSPNEQFF